The source of this T cell receptor (beta chain) is a study of T cells in Graves' hyperthyroidism and ophthalmopathy (dated by TCRdb to the late 2010s). Some background on the complete study: Peripheral blood samples were taken at the time of initial diagnosis, prior to any treatment. The study also compared thyroid tissue and blood T-cell repertoires from roughly six Graves' hyperthyroidism patients. A discovery cohort of about 96 patients, 43 with Graves' ophthalmopathy and approximately 60 with stable Graves' hyperthyroidism, was used to find distinguishing TCR V-J signatures. Whether ophthalmopathy could be predicted prospectively was tested in an independent validation cohort made up of some 20 hyperthyroidism patients plus 17 patients who later progressed to ophthalmopathy. According to the paper, TCR Vbeta CDR3 sequencing was carried out on 120 to 150 peripheral blood samples, which came from 40 to 45 ophthalmopathy, under 85 hyperthyroidism and roughly 17 progressor patients. Once sampling was done, hyperthyroidism patients were given methimazole at a starting dose of 30 mg daily, whereas ophthalmopathy patients were given high-dose intravenous methylprednisolone. For training and testing, the 100 patients in the discovery cohort were randomly divided in a 7:3 ratio. Study-wide conclusions, independent of this receptor: Sample size was not statistically predetermined, and investigators were not blinded to group allocation. A model built on a 13 V-J signature distinguished ophthalmopathy from stable hyperthyroidism, reaching roughly 88% sensitivity and around 81% specificity in cross-validation and 80%/75% in testing. Most expanded thyroid clonotypes (frequency above 0.001) were also detected in blood, suggesting blood repertoires may reflect thyroid immune responses. In validation, the model predicted progression to ophthalmopathy with 65% to 71% sensitivity and roughly 72% specificity, a median of about 6.7 months before onset.

CDR1 and CDR2, looked up from the germline V gene, are SGHRS and YFSETQ. V sheds 4 bases and J sheds 8 bases, leaving 21 bases between their ends. Counted from cysteine to phenylalanine, this CDR3 has 15 amino acids. The entry retains the CDR3 DNA only, 45 bases that are in frame from base 1. Points on this clonotype: The clone's antigen remains unknown. No base quality information exists; no much larger clone differs at one position.

The TCR beta CDR3 regions were amplified from the RNA transcripts. For the first round of RT-PCR on the TCR CDR3, the HTBI primer set was used together with the Qiagen OneStep RT-PCR kit. Libraries were constructed in a second round of multiplex PCR, after which size selection and purification were performed. Sequencing of the libraries was done on an Illumina HiSeq2000 using paired-end 100 bp reads. Under the source paper's analysis protocol: SOAPnuke was used to process the raw data, with reads discarded if the reads contained adapters or uncalled bases, had a mean Phred below 15, or lacked an exact constant-primer or identifier match. High-quality paired reads were merged with COPE v1.2.5, and unique nucleotide sequences were defined as clonotypes. MiTCR v1.1 was used to align clonotypes to the IMGT TRBV, TRBD and TRBJ reference segments. The analysis included only V-J combinations with a frequency above 0.0001, which together covered 99% to 99.2% of the repertoires. The TCS score was defined as F50 (clonal expansion) divided by E x V (chaos), with BLOSUM62-based TCRdist calculated between CDR3 peptides within each V-J. Welch's t-statistics and random forest reduced fewer than 550 V-J features to 13, which were used in a naive Bayes classifier (R e1071). TCRdb applied fastp at Q25 and MiXCR to the public reads, then kept only in-frame beta chains. Rows are unified per CDR3 protein, each entry keeping the most common DNA and genes. TCRdb's processing, not the study's, gives the V and J calls here. This sample comprises approximately 380,000 distinct CDR3 sequences, approximately 19% of them detected only once. Jointly, the top ten make up around 3.4% of the sample.

Stable Graves' hyperthyroidism was defined as no progression to ophthalmopathy during 18 months of follow-up. Hyperthyroidism patients were aged 18 to 65 years and newly diagnosed, with disease duration of less than 2 months. The study excluded patients with uncontrolled infections, other autoimmune diseases, pregnancy or lactation. Clinical symptoms, serum thyroxine and TRAb, thyroid ultrasound, and orbital computed tomography formed the basis for the diagnoses. PBMCs were separated from 10 ml of fresh peripheral blood using Ficoll-Paque density gradient centrifugation. Trizol reagent was used to extract total RNA, and RNA quality was then checked on an Agilent 2100 Bioanalyzer.

In this chain, TRBV5-1 is recombined with TRBJ1-2; a confident D gene designation cannot be given. The material sequenced was blood. This receptor was taken from a woman younger than 35 with Graves' hyperthyroidism. The CDR3 region: CASSPGPSLPGGYTF. The DNA sequence reads TGCGCCAGCAGCCCGGGCCCCTCGCTTCCCGGAGGCTACACCTTC.